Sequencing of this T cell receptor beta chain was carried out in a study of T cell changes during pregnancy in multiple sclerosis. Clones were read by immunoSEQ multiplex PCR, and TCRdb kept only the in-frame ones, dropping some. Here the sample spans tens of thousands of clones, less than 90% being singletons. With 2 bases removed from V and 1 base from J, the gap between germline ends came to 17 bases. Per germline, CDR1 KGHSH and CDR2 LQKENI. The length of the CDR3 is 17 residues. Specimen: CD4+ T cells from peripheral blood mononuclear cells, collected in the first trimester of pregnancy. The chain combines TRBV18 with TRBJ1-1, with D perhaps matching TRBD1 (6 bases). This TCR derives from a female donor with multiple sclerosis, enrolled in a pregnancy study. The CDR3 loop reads CASSPSKRGNRNTEAFF. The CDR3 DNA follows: TGTGCCAGCTCACCAAGTAAGAGGGGGAATCGGAACACTGAAGCTTTCTTT.